This T cell receptor (beta chain) originates from a study of cytomegalovirus exposure and HLA in healthy donors. About the study: A prior study identified just under 120 million unique TCR beta sequences from roughly 180 million T cells.

General study results and limits: A later analysis, which compared TCR beta chains of equal frequency, found the HLA-associated ones more clonally expanded. Previous analysis showed most TCR beta V segments were productive about 87% or about 30% of the time.

Primers included in the PCR were 60 Vbeta and 13 Jbeta primers. Profiled with immunoSEQ multiplex PCR; TCRdb holds only in-frame clones, not every one. The sample includes 130,000 to 150,000 clones, roughly 79% of them seen just once. This clone was seen a few times. What it recognizes is unknown. Healthy individuals who donated bone marrow served as the donors. CDR1 and CDR2 (germline): SGHNT, YYREEE (reference sequence). V was clipped by 0 bases and J by 4 bases; unmatched bases: 10. The CDR3 covers 18 residues. Specimen: PBMCs. The chain employs TRBV5-4 and TRBJ1-3, with 10 nucleotides matching TRBD1. This sequence was found in a man between 18 and 29 years old in good health and CMV-seronegative. CDR3 sequence (DNA): TGTGCCAGCAGCTTGGAAGTCCGGGACAGGGGTCTCGGAAACACCATATATTTT. Encoded protein: CASSLEVRDRGLGNTIYF.